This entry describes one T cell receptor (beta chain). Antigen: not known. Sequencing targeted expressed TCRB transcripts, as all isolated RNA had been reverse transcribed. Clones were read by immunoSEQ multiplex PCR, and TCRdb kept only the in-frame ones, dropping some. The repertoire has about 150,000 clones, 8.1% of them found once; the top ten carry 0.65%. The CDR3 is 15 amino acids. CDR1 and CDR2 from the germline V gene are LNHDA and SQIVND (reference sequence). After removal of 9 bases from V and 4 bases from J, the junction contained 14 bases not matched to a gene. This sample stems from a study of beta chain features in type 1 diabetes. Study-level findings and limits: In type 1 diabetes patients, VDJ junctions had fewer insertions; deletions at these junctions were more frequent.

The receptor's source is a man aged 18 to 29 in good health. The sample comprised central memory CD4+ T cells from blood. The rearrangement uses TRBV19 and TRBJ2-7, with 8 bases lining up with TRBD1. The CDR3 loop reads CASRLNPDRVYEQYF. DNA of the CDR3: TGTGCCAGCCGCTTAAATCCGGACAGGGTGTACGAGCAGTACTTC.